This T cell receptor beta chain was sequenced in a study of cytomegalovirus exposure and HLA in healthy donors. V lost 2 bases, J lost 2 bases, and 9 bases lay in between. The CDR3 runs to 14 residues. Germline CDR1 is SEHNR and CDR2 is FQNEAQ (reference sequence). The PCR employed 60 Vbeta primers together with 13 Jbeta primers. Method: immunoSEQ multiplex PCR; TCRdb's copy keeps in-frame clones and lacks some. Of around 45,000 clones in the sample, 51% were seen once. V and J are TRBV7-9 and TRBJ1-1, with D unresolved. The sequence derives from a man in his sixties in good health and CMV-seronegative. The source material was PBMCs. The CDR3 sequence: CASSLNKFNTEAFF. The CDR3 DNA is TGTGCCAGCAGCTTAAACAAATTCAACACTGAAGCTTTCTTT. The complete variable domain, with remaining parts taken from reference TRBV7-9 and TRBJ1-1, reads DTGVSQNPRHKITKRGQNVTFRCDPISEHNRLYWYRQTLGQGPEFLTYFQNEAQLEKSRLLSDRFSAERPKGSFSTLEIQRTEQGDSAMYLCASSLNKFNTEAFFGQGTRLTVV.